Below, 26 T cell receptor beta chains from the same sample are listed, as sequenced in a study of cytomegalovirus exposure and HLA in healthy donors. The assay was immunoSEQ multiplex PCR, and TCRdb's table has in-frame clones only and misses some. The table has fewer than 200,000 clones, about 89% seen once. The sequencing sample was made of PBMCs. These receptor sequences come from a young woman in good health and CMV-seropositive.

The chain joins TRBV27 to TRBJ2-2, with D possibly matching TRBD1 (6 bases). Germline values: CDR1 MNHEY, CDR2 SMNVEV (reference sequence). The CDR3 sequence is 16 residues long. Trimming pared 0 bases from V and 3 bases from J, leaving 11 bases between. The CDR3 DNA reads TGTGCCAGCAGTTTATCGGCAGGGGTTGACACCGGGGAGCTGTTTTTT. As protein: CASSLSAGVDTGELFF.

The chain uses TRBV4-1 and TRBJ2-7; D might be TRBD1 (5 bases). V lost 0 bases and J lost 6, with 15 bases in between. The CDR3 has 15 amino acids. Germline V CDR1 and CDR2: MGHRA, YSYEKL. CDR3 DNA sequence: TGCGCCAGCAGCCAAGACCCCAGGGCCTCTAGCGAGCAGTACTTC. This gives the protein CASSQDPRASSEQYF.

The V and J genes are TRBV28 and TRBJ2-5, with TRBD2 matching over 10 bases. Trimming took 4 bases from V and 1 from J; bases not matched to a gene: 6. This CDR3 region has 16 residues. Germline CDR1 is MDHEN and CDR2 is SYDVKM. CDR3 sequence (DNA): TGTGCCAGCAGTTCCCCAGCGGGAGGGAGCCAAGAGACCCAGTACTTC. This encodes CASSSPAGGSQETQYF.

The CDR3 nucleotides are TGTGCCAGCAGAGACCGGGACAGGGCCCCCTATGGCTACACCTTC. It translates to CASRDRDRAPYGYTF. The rearrangement uses TRBV6-4 and TRBJ1-2, with TRBD1 matching 9 bases. The length of the CDR3 is 15 residues. Germline CDR1 reads MRHNA; CDR2 reads SNTAGT. Trimming cost V 6 bases and J 4 bases; bases outside gene matches: 9.

This CDR3 reads CASSQGTAHYEQYF. The CDR3 DNA reads TGCGCCAGCAGCCAAGGGACTGCCCACTACGAGCAGTACTTC. The V call is TRBV4-3, the J call TRBJ2-7; D is perhaps TRBD2 (5 bases). The V gene lost 1 base and the J gene lost 3 bases, with 10 bases spanning the gap. The CDR3 runs to 14 residues. Germline V gene lookup returns CDR1 LGHNA and CDR2 YSLEER.

The rearrangement joins TRBV7-2 to TRBJ2-5; 8 bases fit TRBD1. Trimming removed 6 bases from V and 8 bases from J; junction bases left unmatched: 14. Germline CDR1 SGHTA, CDR2 FQGNSA. The CDR3 covers 15 residues. For the CDR3, the DNA is TGTGCCAGCAGTGCCAACAGGGGGGCCCTGGAAACCCAGTACTTC. It codes for CASSANRGALETQYF.

The chain is built from TRBV9 and TRBJ1-4, with 10 nucleotides matching TRBD1. The germline CDR1 and CDR2 sequences are SGDLS and YYNGEE. CDR3 length equals 15 residues. The V segment lost 3 bases and the J segment 8 bases; nucleotides outside the gene matches: 7. In nucleotides, the CDR3 is TGTGCCAGCAGCGCCCGACAGGGGGCATCGGAAAAACTGTTTTTT. The encoded protein is CASSARQGASEKLFF.

CDR3 sequence reads: CASSSGTGGETQYF. CDR3 sequence (DNA): TGTGCCAGCAGCTCGGGGACAGGGGGGGAGACCCAGTACTTC. The chain uses TRBV5-6 and TRBJ2-5; 11 bases are shared with TRBD1. The CDR3 length is 14 residues. V dropped 3 bases and J dropped 5; count of bases not matched to a gene: 3. Germline CDR1 SGHDT, CDR2 YYEEEE.

The chain carries TRBV7-2 and TRBJ2-7, with 16 bases that match TRBD2. Germline values: CDR1 SGHTA, CDR2 FQGNSA. The junction had 11 bases not matched to a gene; V was cut back by 0 bases and J by 6 bases. This CDR3 has 19 amino acids. DNA of the CDR3: TGTGCCAGCAGCTTAGCGTCCGGGACTAGCGGGAGGGCCAACCGCGAGCAGTACTTC. Protein: CASSLASGTSGRANREQYF. Complete variable domain (other parts from reference TRBV7-2 and TRBJ2-7): GAGVSQSPSNKVTEKGKDVELRCDPISGHTALYWYRQSLGQGLEFLIYFQGNSAPDKSGLPSDRFSAERTGGSVSTLTIQRTQQEDSAVYLCASSLASGTSGRANREQYFGPGTRLTVT.

The chain carries TRBV11-2 and TRBJ1-3; D not certain. This CDR3 comprises 17 residues. The germline CDR1 and CDR2 sequences are SGHAT and FQNNGV. The V end lost 5 bases, the J end lost 4 bases, and 21 bases lay between the germline ends. CDR3: CASSTPRGSNYGNTIYF. The CDR3 coding sequence is TGTGCCAGCAGCACTCCCCGCGGTTCTAACTACGGAAACACCATATATTTT.

The chain has TRBV2 and TRBJ1-4; 8 bases line up with TRBD1. After removal of 6 bases from V and 7 bases from J, the junction contained 10 bases not matched to a gene. Germline V lookup: CDR1 SNHLY, CDR2 FYNNEI. The CDR3 is 15 amino acids. CDR3 protein: CASRPGTGLGEKLFF. The CDR3 DNA is TGTGCCAGCAGGCCGGGGACAGGTCTTGGTGAAAAACTGTTTTTT.

This clone has only one observation. The CDR3: CASSVDSSSGNTIYF. The CDR3 nucleotides read TGCGCCAGCAGCGTGGACAGTTCCTCTGGAAACACCATATATTTT. The V and J genes are TRBV5-1 and TRBJ1-3, with a weak D call TRBD1 (6 bases). Trimming stripped 4 bases from V and 0 bases from J, with 11 bases between. The CDR3 has 15 residues. Germline CDR1 and CDR2: SGHRS and YFSETQ.

The chain carries TRBV15 and TRBJ2-1; D is perhaps TRBD2 (5 bases). Germline V lookup: CDR1 LNHNV, CDR2 YYDKDF (reference sequence). V lost 1 base and J 7 bases, leaving 8 bases between the germline ends. This CDR3 has 13 residues. The chain's CDR3 is CATSRGRGNEQFF. Written as DNA, the CDR3 is TGTGCCACCAGCAGAGGTAGAGGGAATGAGCAGTTCTTC.

The chain carries TRBV11-2 and TRBJ2-7; 9 bases agree with TRBD1. Germline-derived CDR1 and CDR2 are SGHAT and FQNNGV. This CDR3 spans 12 amino acids. The V gene end was trimmed by 6 bases and the J gene end by 8 bases; junction bases not matched to a gene: 5. The CDR3 spells CASSRGQGKQYF. The CDR3 DNA is TGTGCCAGCAGTCGGGGACAGGGAAAGCAGTACTTC.

The CDR3 DNA reads as TGTGCCATCAGGGGGGACAGTATGAACACTGAAGCTTTCTTT. It translates to CAIRGDSMNTEAFF. The rearrangement links TRBV10-3 to TRBJ1-1; TRBD1 agrees at 7 bases. CDR1 is ENHRY and CDR2 is SYGVKD in the germline V gene. V lost 6 bases to trimming and J lost 0 bases; unmatched junction nucleotides: 4. The CDR3 is made up of 14 amino acids.

V usage is TRBV27 and J usage is TRBJ2-1; 7 bases match TRBD2. The junction had 14 bases not matched to a gene; V was cut back by 6 bases and J by 3 bases. The CDR3 has 17 amino acids. Germline CDR1 and CDR2: MNHEY and SMNVEV (reference sequence). CDR3 protein: CASSLTAGWMFYNEQFF. Written as DNA, the CDR3 is TGTGCCAGCAGCCTCACAGCGGGATGGATGTTCTACAATGAGCAGTTCTTC.

The genes are TRBV7-2 and TRBJ1-5; 8 bases fit TRBD1. Germline CDR1 reads SGHTA; CDR2 reads FQGNSA. The CDR3 runs 15 residues. J gave up 9 bases and V 5 bases, and 12 bases lay outside the gene matches. CDR3 loop: CASSPGTGTSGPQHF. In DNA form, the CDR3 reads TGTGCCAGCAGCCCCGGGACAGGCACATCGGGGCCCCAGCATTTT.

This chain connects TRBV7-9 to TRBJ2-3; unclear D gene. The CDR3 is made up of 13 amino acids. The ends were cut back, 2 bases at V and 3 bases at J, with 6 bases in the middle. Germline CDR1 SEHNR, CDR2 FQNEAQ (reference sequence). Here the CDR3 DNA reads TGTGCCAGCAGCTTACTCTTAACAGATACGCAGTATTTT. This encodes CASSLLLTDTQYF.

The chain carries TRBV6-1 and TRBJ1-1; TRBD1 matches at 7 bases. CDR1 MNHNS and CDR2 SASEGT come from the germline V gene. The V and J ends lost 1 base and 2 bases, in that order; junction bases with no gene match: 4. This CDR3 contains 15 residues. CDR3 nucleotides: TGTGCCAGCAGTGAAGAGGCAGGGGGAAACACTGAAGCTTTCTTT. Translated: CASSEEAGGNTEAFF.

The rearrangement links TRBV6-1 to TRBJ1-6, with 7 bases matching TRBD1. CDR1 is MNHNS, CDR2 SASEGT, per germline. Unmatched junction bases numbered 1, after V lost 2 bases and J lost 6 bases. CDR3 length: 14 amino acids. CDR3 sequence reads: CASSETGVNSPLHF. The CDR3 DNA reads TGTGCCAGCAGTGAAACAGGGGTTAATTCACCCCTCCACTTT.

V is TRBV5-1 and J is TRBJ2-5; TRBD1 agrees at 10 bases. V trimming: 4 bases; J trimming: 5 bases; junction bases outside the gene matches: 11. This CDR3 is built from 16 residues. From germline, CDR1 is SGHRS and CDR2 YFSETQ. CDR3 in amino acids: CASSTQTGGFRETQYF. CDR3 DNA: TGCGCCAGCAGCACCCAGACAGGGGGCTTCCGGGAGACCCAGTACTTC. Drawing the rest from reference TRBV5-1 and TRBJ2-5, the complete variable domain is KAGVTQTPRYLIKTRGQQVTLSCSPISGHRSVSWYQQTPGQGLQFLFEYFSETQRNKGNFPGRFSGRQFSNSRSEMNVSTLELGDSALYLCASSTQTGGFRETQYFGPGTRLLVL.

This chain connects TRBV11-2 to TRBJ2-7; 7 bases line up with TRBD2. The CDR3 is made up of 14 amino acids. J lost 1 base, V lost 5 bases, and 5 bases had no gene match. CDR1 is SGHAT and CDR2 is FQNNGV in the germline V gene. CDR3 DNA: TGTGCCAGCAGCCCCCGGGGGGAGTCCTACGAGCAGTACTTC. This translates into CASSPRGESYEQYF.

The chain joins TRBV19 to TRBJ2-5; D not certain. Germline V gene data show CDR1 as LNHDA and CDR2 as SQIVND (reference sequence). The V end lost 1 base, the J end lost 3 bases, and 6 bases lay between the germline ends. The CDR3 runs to 13 residues. The CDR3 DNA is TGTGCCAGTAGTATAGGTAGAGAAGAGACCCAGTACTTC. Translated: CASSIGREETQYF.

This rearrangement joins TRBV19 to TRBJ1-2, with D tentatively TRBD1 (5 bases). The germline V and J ends were trimmed by 4 bases and 8 bases, with 14 bases remaining between them. The CDR3 is 13 amino acids. CDR1 LNHDA and CDR2 SQIVND come from the germline V gene (reference sequence). CDR3 DNA: TGTGCCAGTAGTAATGGAGGGGCCATAGGCTACACCTTC. Protein sequence: CASSNGGAIGYTF.

The chain carries TRBV28 and TRBJ2-2, with 11 bases matching TRBD2. This CDR3 is 16 amino acids long. Looked up from germline, CDR1 is MDHEN and CDR2 is SYDVKM. J was trimmed by 5 bases and V by 8 bases; bases with no gene match: 10. The CDR3 region is CASGYSGGARTGELFF. In DNA, the CDR3 is TGTGCCAGCGGCTATAGCGGGGGGGCGCGGACCGGGGAGCTGTTTTTT.

The rearrangement links TRBV27 to TRBJ2-3, with TRBD1 as a possible D gene (6 bases). V was trimmed by 7 bases and J by 0 bases, leaving 17 bases between them. Germline values: CDR1 MNHEY, CDR2 SMNVEV (reference sequence). This CDR3 has 16 residues. The CDR3 nucleotides read TGTGCCAGCACCAACCGGGGACAAGGAAGCACAGATACGCAGTATTTT. It encodes CASTNRGQGSTDTQYF.